These 20 T cell receptor beta chains originate from one sample sequenced in a study of chemoradiotherapy in HPV16-positive cancers (dated by TCRdb to between 2021 and 2024). The library was built by means of the immunoSEQ multiplex PCR assay. Entries here come from immuneACCESS through TCRdb and include only in-frame sequences with V and J called. Some clones fail to appear in such tables; in the studies checked, an unresolved V gene covers under half of the shortfall, and the cause of the remainder is unknown. The sample table lists more than 7,500 clones, about 89% of them with a count of one. The leading ten clones occupy approximately 3.5% of the sample. Material: blood, obtained from a patient who underwent chemoradiotherapy. Receptor source: a human donor with HPV-associated anogenital cancer.

This clone has only a few counts. V and J are TRBV16 and TRBJ2-2, with D perhaps TRBD1 or TRBD2 (5 bases each). Trimming pared 7 bases from V and 2 bases from J, leaving 17 bases between. The CDR3 consists of 16 residues. Germline V gene data show CDR1 as KGHSY and CDR2 as FQNENV. The CDR3 spells CASTSFGTTNTGELFF. The CDR3 DNA is TGTGCCAGCACGTCTTTCGGGACGACCAACACCGGGGAGCTGTTTTTT.

The chain employs TRBV6-6 and TRBJ1-1; maybe TRBD1 (6 bases). The CDR3 covers 13 residues. Germline CDR1 and CDR2: MNHNY and SVGAGI (reference sequence). The V end was cut by 6 bases, the J end by 4 bases, with 12 bases between. CDR3: CASSSQGGTEAFF. The CDR3, as DNA: TGTGCCAGCAGCTCACAGGGAGGCACTGAAGCTTTCTTT.

This clone occurred a few times. This chain joins TRBV25-1 and TRBJ1-5; maybe TRBD1 (5 bases). The CDR3 loop spans 17 amino acids. Trimming stripped 6 bases from V and 0 bases from J, with 18 bases between. Germline loops: CDR1 MGHDK, CDR2 SYGVNS. The CDR3: CASSWSPQENSNQPQHF. CDR3 coding DNA: TGTGCCAGCAGCTGGTCCCCACAGGAAAATAGCAATCAGCCCCAGCATTTT.

The chain employs TRBV29-1 and TRBJ2-5; D remains unclear. Germline V gives CDR1 SQVTM, CDR2 ANQGSEA. Trimming pared 8 bases from V and 4 bases from J, leaving 8 bases between. This CDR3 is 10 amino acids long. CDR3 loop: CSLKGETQYF. In DNA form, the CDR3 reads TGCAGCCTCAAGGGAGAGACCCAGTACTTC.

The chain couples TRBV13 to TRBJ1-3, with D possibly TRBD1 on 5 matching bases. Germline V gene sequence: CDR1 PRHDT, CDR2 FYEKMQ (reference sequence). Trimming pared 1 base from V and 0 bases from J, leaving 13 bases between. CDR3 length equals 17 residues. CDR3 coding DNA: TGTGCCAGCAGCTTAGAGACGGGGCCAGACTCTGGAAACACCATATATTTT. It codes for CASSLETGPDSGNTIYF.

The chain uses TRBV7-9 and TRBJ2-1; unclear D gene. The germline V and J ends were trimmed by 1 base and 3 bases, with 7 bases remaining between them. The CDR3 runs 14 residues. Germline V CDR1 and CDR2: SEHNR, FQNEAQ (reference sequence). CDR3 in DNA: TGTGCCAGCAGCTTAGGGACGGGCTACAATGAGCAGTTCTTC. This codes for CASSLGTGYNEQFF.

V usage is TRBV30 and J usage is TRBJ1-2; maybe TRBD1 (5 bases). CDR3 length equals 10 residues. The V and J ends lost 7 bases and 6 bases respectively, with 9 bases between them. In germline, CDR1 is GTSNPN, CDR2 SVGIG (reference sequence). The CDR3 bases are TGTGCCTTGACAGAAAATGGCTACACCTTC. Translated: CALTENGYTF.

The rearrangement joins TRBV6-1 to TRBJ1-2; TRBD1 is a possible D gene (6 bases). CDR1 MNHNS and CDR2 SASEGT come from the germline V gene. The CDR3 totals 15 residues. Between the trimmed V and J ends, which lost 2 bases and 4 bases, there was a span of 14 bases. CDR3 sequence: CASSETGPRSYGYTF. The DNA of the CDR3 is TGTGCCAGCAGTGAAACAGGGCCCAGGAGCTATGGCTACACCTTC.

The rearrangement joins TRBV29-1 to TRBJ2-1, with 8 bases that match TRBD2. With V trimmed by 0 bases and J by 4 bases, 5 bases remained unmatched. The germline gives CDR1 SQVTM, CDR2 ANQGSEA. CDR3 length: 15 amino acids. The CDR3 protein is CSVEESGRPYNEQFF. CDR3 DNA sequence: TGCAGCGTTGAAGAAAGCGGGAGACCATACAATGAGCAGTTCTTC.

The chain has TRBV27 and TRBJ2-6; D gene uncertain. Trimming removed 3 bases from V and 2 bases from J, with 11 bases in between. Germline lookup yields CDR1 MNHEY and CDR2 SMNVEV (reference sequence). The CDR3 length is 16 residues. CDR3 protein: CASSFYPPTGANVLTF. The CDR3 DNA sequence: TGTGCCAGCAGTTTCTACCCCCCTACTGGGGCCAACGTCCTGACTTTC.

This chain connects TRBV6-1 to TRBJ2-1; no clear D gene. The CDR3 is 13 residues long. The ends were cut back, 1 base at V and 3 bases at J, with 4 bases in the middle. Germline V gene data show CDR1 as MNHNS and CDR2 as SASEGT. The CDR3 loop is CASSEGNYNEQFF. The CDR3 nucleotides read TGTGCCAGCAGTGAAGGAAACTACAATGAGCAGTTCTTC.

The chain joins TRBV25-1 to TRBJ2-2; D is unclear. The CDR3 is 13 residues long. V lost 9 bases to trimming and J lost 0 bases, with 8 bases between them. Germline V lookup: CDR1 MGHDK, CDR2 SYGVNS. CDR3 region: CASASANTGELFF. In nucleotides, the CDR3 is TGTGCCAGTGCCTCCGCGAACACCGGGGAGCTGTTTTTT. The full variable domain, completed using reference TRBV25-1 and TRBJ2-2, is EADIYQTPRYLVIGTGKKITLECSQTMGHDKMYWYQQDPGMELHLIHYSYGVNSTEKGDLSSESTVSRIRTEHFPLTLESARPSHTSQYLCASASANTGELFFGEGSRLTVL.

CDR3 sequence (DNA): TGTGCCAGTAGTGTTGGGTTCAACAATGAGCAGTTCTTC. Its protein is CASSVGFNNEQFF. This sequence joins TRBV19 and TRBJ2-1; no clear D. Germline V gene data show CDR1 as LNHDA and CDR2 as SQIVND (reference sequence). This CDR3 contains 13 residues. Deletions cut 5 bases from V and 5 bases from J, with 10 bases between. The complete variable domain, with remaining parts taken from reference TRBV19 and TRBJ2-1, reads DGGITQSPKYLFRKEGQNVTLSCEQNLNHDAMYWYRQDPGQGLRLIYYSQIVNDFQKGDIAEGYSVSREKKESFPLTVTSAQKNPTAFYLCASSVGFNNEQFFGPGTRLTVL.

The rearrangement links TRBV7-9 to TRBJ2-1; 8 nucleotides match TRBD1. Per the germline V gene, CDR1 is SEHNR and CDR2 is FQNEAQ (reference sequence). The CDR3 spans 14 residues. Unmatched junction bases numbered 8, after V lost 8 bases and J lost 5 bases. Here the CDR3 reads CASSRTGLDNEQFF. The CDR3 region has the DNA TGTGCCAGCTCCAGGACAGGGCTTGACAATGAGCAGTTCTTC.

The chain combines TRBV7-8 with TRBJ1-2; D not resolved. This CDR3 comprises 15 residues. Trimming left V 5 bases short and J 4 bases short, with 17 bases between. Germline loops: CDR1 SGHVS, CDR2 FQNEAQ. Written as DNA, the CDR3 is TGTGCCAGCAGCCTCGACTTCTATGCCGCCTATGGCTACACCTTC. Residues: CASSLDFYAAYGYTF.

The chain recombines TRBV5-1 with TRBJ2-3; 11 nucleotides match TRBD2. V lost 4 bases and J lost 1; bases outside the gene matches: 11. Germline V gene lookup returns CDR1 SGHRS and CDR2 YFSETQ. The CDR3 runs to 18 residues. For the CDR3, the DNA is TGCGCCAGCAGCCCAGGCCTCACACTAGCGGGGGGCACAGATACGCAGTATTTT. Its translation: CASSPGLTLAGGTDTQYF.

V gene TRBV29-1 combines with J gene TRBJ1-2; D uncertain. From germline, CDR1 is SQVTM and CDR2 ANQGSEA. Trimming left V 6 bases short and J 1 base short, with 21 bases between. This CDR3 region has 16 residues. CDR3 amino acids: CSVVPRPSPVNYGYTF. The CDR3 bases are TGCAGCGTCGTACCCCGACCCAGCCCCGTTAACTATGGCTACACCTTC.

This sequence joins TRBV6-5 and TRBJ2-3; D is possibly TRBD2 (6 bases). The V end lost 6 bases, the J end lost 1 base, and 11 bases lay between the germline ends. The CDR3 runs to 14 residues. The germline V gene encodes CDR1 MNHEY and CDR2 SVGAGI. The CDR3 bases are TGTGCCAGCAGGGAGGGGATTGGCACAGATACGCAGTATTTT. Encoded protein: CASREGIGTDTQYF.

Only one count was recorded for this clone. This chain connects TRBV11-2 to TRBJ1-2; 10 bases are shared with TRBD1. The CDR3 runs 15 residues. Germline V lookup: CDR1 SGHAT, CDR2 FQNNGV. The junction had 10 bases not matched to a gene; V was cut back by 6 bases and J by 6 bases. The CDR3 loop reads CASSPGQGFIDGYTF. The DNA for the CDR3 is TGTGCCAGCAGTCCGGGACAGGGGTTCATTGATGGCTACACCTTC.

The CDR3 sequence: CSVVGGAQETQYF. The CDR3 nucleotides read TGCAGCGTGGTTGGGGGGGCACAAGAGACCCAGTACTTC. V gene TRBV29-1 combines with J gene TRBJ2-5; D possibly corresponds to TRBD2 (7 bases). V was shortened by 6 bases and J by 2 bases, with 13 bases between the two germline ends. In germline, CDR1 is SQVTM, CDR2 ANQGSEA. CDR3 length: 13 amino acids.